One sample yielded the 20 T cell receptor beta chains listed below, sequenced in a study of blood T cells in healthy people across ages. A sample-barcoded 5' primer and a J-beta primer mix were used in a second PCR of roughly 7 to 11 cycles. TCRdb processed the 5' RACE reads anew with MiXCR; each CDR3 protein has one entry. This sample yields approximately 2,000,000 distinct CDR3 sequences, of which roughly two fifths are seen a single time; about 23% belongs to the top ten. The sequencing input was blood. These receptors were obtained from a human donor in good health.

This clonotype has only a few counts. The CDR3 reads CASGEGNNEKLFF. CDR3 nucleotide sequence: TGTGCTAGTGGAGAGGGAAATAATGAAAAACTGTTTTTT. The chain has TRBV12-5 and TRBJ1-4; D is unclear. The V gene lost 6 bases and the J gene lost 4 bases, with 9 bases spanning the gap. The CDR3 runs 13 residues. Germline V gene sequence: CDR1 LGHNT, CDR2 FRNRAP.

This clonotype was seen only a few times. The V call is TRBV28, the J call TRBJ1-1, with D uncertain. This CDR3 is 12 amino acids long. The V end lost 7 bases, the J end lost 10 bases, and 16 bases lay between the germline ends. Germline V gene sequence: CDR1 MDHEN, CDR2 SYDVKM. As DNA, the CDR3 is TGTGCCAGCACCCAAGTGGGAGGGAGAGCTTTCTTT. It specifies CASTQVGGRAFF.

The chain employs TRBV24-1 and TRBJ2-1, with D perhaps matching TRBD1 (6 bases). The CDR3 is made up of 17 amino acids. V lost 1 base to trimming and J lost 2 bases, with 14 bases between them. Germline assignment: CDR1 KGHDR and CDR2 SFDVKD. The CDR3 protein is CATSDLVAGVTYNEQFF. CDR3 coding DNA: TGTGCCACCAGTGATTTAGTGGCAGGGGTAACCTACAATGAGCAGTTCTTC.

In its sample, this clonotype was seen a few times. The rearrangement uses TRBV6-5 and TRBJ2-7; D is possibly TRBD1 (6 bases). Trimming stripped 4 bases from V and 3 bases from J, with 16 bases between. The CDR3 is 15 residues long. The V gene's germline CDR1 is MNHEY and CDR2 SVGAGI. The CDR3 reads CASSSAGAPHYEQYF. CDR3 DNA: TGTGCCAGCAGTTCGGCAGGGGCCCCCCACTACGAGCAGTACTTC.

Concerning this clonotype itself: The junction shows a germline mismatch at one end, possibly a read error. This chain joins TRBV7-2 and TRBJ2-1; D call uncertain. CDR3 size: 15 residues. Germline V CDR1 and CDR2: SGHTA, FQGNSA. CDR3 sequence reads: CASSFETLTYDEQFF. The CDR3 region has the DNA TGTGCCAGCAGCTTCGAGACTCTAACCTACGATGAGCAGTTCTTC.

This clonotype came up many times. The chain links TRBV27 to TRBJ2-7, with 9 bases fitting TRBD1. Germline CDR1 MNHEY, CDR2 SMNVEV (reference sequence). The CDR3 consists of 14 residues. V gave up 6 bases and J gave up 1 base; unmatched junction bases: 4. Written as DNA, the CDR3 is TGTGCCAGCAGCCGGACAGGGGAATCCTACGAGCAGTACTTC. Its protein is CASSRTGESYEQYF.

The chain uses TRBV7-8 and TRBJ2-1, with D tentatively TRBD2 (8 bases). Germline lookup yields CDR1 SGHVS and CDR2 FQNEAQ. Trimming pared 3 bases from V and 7 bases from J, leaving 19 bases between. This CDR3 has 16 residues. CDR3 residues: CASSFGRGQDLNEQFF. As DNA, the CDR3 is TGTGCCAGCAGCTTCGGGAGGGGGCAGGACTTGAATGAGCAGTTCTTC.

The rearrangement uses TRBV20-1 and TRBJ1-1; tentative D call: TRBD1 (5 bases). V was cut by 0 bases and J by 5 bases, with 13 bases left in between. Germline CDR1 and CDR2: DFQATT and SNEGSKA (reference sequence). The CDR3 covers 14 residues. CDR3 sequence reads: CSARDPGVETEAFF. The DNA for the CDR3 is TGCAGTGCTAGAGATCCGGGGGTTGAAACTGAAGCTTTCTTT.

In this sample, this clonotype turned up a few times. The rearrangement links TRBV4-2 to TRBJ2-3; TRBD2 agrees at 10 bases. The CDR3 sequence is 18 residues long. Germline V gene lookup returns CDR1 LGHNA and CDR2 YNFKEQ. Losses at the gene ends were 0 bases for V and 13 bases for J; bases not matched to a gene: 19. CDR3 coding DNA: TGTGCCAGCAGCCAAGAAATCAGCGGGGGGGCTAAGCCTTTTTCAGAGTATTTT. It encodes CASSQEISGGAKPFSEYF.

The rearrangement uses TRBV2 and TRBJ2-7; TRBD1 matches at 9 bases. Germline V gene lookup returns CDR1 SNHLY and CDR2 FYNNEI. The V and J ends lost 4 bases and 6 bases, in that order; junction bases with no gene match: 7. CDR3 length equals 14 residues. CDR3 residues: CASSGDRASGEQYF. CDR3 nucleotides: TGTGCCAGCAGTGGGGACAGGGCGTCTGGCGAGCAGTACTTC.

The rearrangement links TRBV3-1 to TRBJ1-4; D call uncertain. V gave up 4 bases and J gave up 0 bases, with 12 bases separating them. Germline assignment: CDR1 LGHDT and CDR2 YNNKEL (reference sequence). This CDR3 has 16 amino acids. CDR3 sequence: CASSPSAGATNEKLFF. CDR3 DNA: TGTGCCAGCAGCCCCTCTGCGGGCGCAACTAATGAAAAACTGTTTTTT. The full variable domain, with the rest looked up from reference TRBV3-1 and TRBJ1-4, is DTAVSQTPKYLVTQMGNDKSIKCEQNLGHDTMYWYKQDSKKFLKIMFSYNNKELIINETVPNRFSPKSPDKAHLNLHINSLELGDSAVYFCASSPSAGATNEKLFFGSGTQLSVL.

The chain links TRBV20-1 to TRBJ2-7, with D possibly matching TRBD1 (5 bases). CDR1 and CDR2 (germline): DFQATT, SNEGSKA (reference sequence). Trimming took off 5 bases at V and 10 bases at J, with 24 bases between the two ends. The CDR3 is 14 amino acids. The CDR3 nucleotides are TGCAGTGCTGGGGCTGGTAATGATCAGAGAGGACAGTACTTC. Amino acids: CSAGAGNDQRGQYF.

This clonotype has just a few counts. The rearrangement joins TRBV15 to TRBJ2-6; maybe TRBD2 (5 bases). Trimming left V 1 base short and J 4 bases short, with 14 bases between. CDR3 size: 17 residues. From germline, CDR1 is LNHNV and CDR2 YYDKDF (reference sequence). As DNA, the CDR3 is TGTGCCACCAGCAGAGTTGAGGGCCTGAGAGGGGCCAACGTCCTGACTTTC. Protein: CATSRVEGLRGANVLTF.

The V and J genes are TRBV12-3 or TRBV12-4 and TRBJ2-3; D unclear. The CDR3 length is 17 residues. The V end was cut by 7 bases, the J end by 0 bases, with 20 bases between. The CDR3 here is CASNTEWLSSSTDTQYF. CDR3 bases: TGTGCCAGCAACACTGAATGGCTATCCTCTAGCACAGATACGCAGTATTTT.

The chain recombines TRBV4-3 with TRBJ1-4; D remains ambiguous. This CDR3 contains 14 residues. CDR1 and CDR2 from the germline V gene are LGHNA and YSLEER. The V gene lost 1 base and the J gene lost 7 bases, with 10 bases spanning the gap. CDR3 residues: CASSQGTTGEKLFF. In DNA, the CDR3 is TGCGCCAGCAGCCAAGGAACCACGGGTGAAAAACTGTTTTTT.

V usage is TRBV7-8 and J usage is TRBJ2-7; TRBD2 aligns across 8 bases. Germline V gives CDR1 SGHVS, CDR2 FQNEAQ. With 2 bases clipped from V and 1 base from J, the junction kept 4 bases outside the gene matches. The CDR3 runs to 15 residues. This CDR3 reads CASSLQASGSYEQYF. CDR3 DNA: TGTGCCAGCAGCTTACAGGCTAGCGGGTCCTACGAGCAGTACTTC.

The chain's CDR3 is CASTRDRGSYEQYF. In nucleotides, the CDR3 is TGTGCCAGCACGAGGGACAGGGGTTCCTACGAGCAGTACTTC. The chain recombines TRBV6-2 or TRBV6-3 with TRBJ2-7; 10 nucleotides agree with TRBD1. From germline, CDR1 is MNHEY and CDR2 SVGEGT. Unmatched junction bases numbered 4, after V lost 7 bases and J lost 1 base. The CDR3 is made up of 14 amino acids.

The CDR3 protein is CASSFSPETEAFF. The CDR3 nucleotides are TGTGCCAGCAGCTTTTCGCCTGAAACTGAAGCTTTCTTT. The V and J genes are TRBV7-6 and TRBJ1-1, with D uncertain. Per germline, CDR1 SGHVS and CDR2 FNYEAQ. The CDR3 is 13 residues long. Trimming took 3 bases from V and 5 from J, leaving 10 bases between them.

The chain is built from TRBV15 and TRBJ2-3; 7 bases map to TRBD2. Germline V gene lookup returns CDR1 LNHNV and CDR2 YYDKDF (reference sequence). This CDR3 has 18 residues. V was clipped by 0 bases and J by 6 bases; unmatched bases: 15. The chain's CDR3 is CATSREDPSTSPMDTQYF. The CDR3 DNA reads TGTGCCACCAGCAGAGAGGATCCTTCGACTAGCCCCATGGATACGCAGTATTTT.

This clonotype was detected a few times. V is TRBV6-5 and J is TRBJ2-7; TRBD1 matches at 8 bases. The CDR3 covers 15 residues. Per germline, CDR1 MNHEY and CDR2 SVGAGI. Trimming removed 0 bases from V and 4 bases from J; junction bases left unmatched: 5. CDR3 in amino acids: CASSYSRTGRYEQYF. The CDR3 DNA sequence: TGTGCCAGCAGTTACTCGCGGACAGGGAGGTACGAGCAGTACTTC.